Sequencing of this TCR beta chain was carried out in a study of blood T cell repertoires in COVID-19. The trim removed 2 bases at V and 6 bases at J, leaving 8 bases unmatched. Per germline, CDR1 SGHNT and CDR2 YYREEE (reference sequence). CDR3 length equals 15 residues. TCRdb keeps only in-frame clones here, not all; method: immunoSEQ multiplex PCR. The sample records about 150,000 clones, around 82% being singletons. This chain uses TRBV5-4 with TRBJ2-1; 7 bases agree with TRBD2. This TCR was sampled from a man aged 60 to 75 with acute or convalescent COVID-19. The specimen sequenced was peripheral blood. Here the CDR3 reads CASSLAAGAGNEQFF. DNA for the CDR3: TGTGCCAGCAGCTTAGCTGCGGGAGCGGGCAATGAGCAGTTCTTC.